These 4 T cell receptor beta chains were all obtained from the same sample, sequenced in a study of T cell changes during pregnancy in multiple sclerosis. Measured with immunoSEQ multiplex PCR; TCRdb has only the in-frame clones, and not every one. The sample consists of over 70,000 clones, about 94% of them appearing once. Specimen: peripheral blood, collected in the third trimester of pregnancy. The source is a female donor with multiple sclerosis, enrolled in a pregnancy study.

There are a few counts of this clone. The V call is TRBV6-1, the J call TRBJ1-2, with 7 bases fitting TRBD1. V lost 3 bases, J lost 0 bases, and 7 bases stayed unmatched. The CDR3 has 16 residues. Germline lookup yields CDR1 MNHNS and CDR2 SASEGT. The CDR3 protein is CASSDGTASSNYGYTF. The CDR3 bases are TGTGCCAGCAGTGACGGGACAGCTTCATCTAACTATGGCTACACCTTC.

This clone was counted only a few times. This CDR3 reads CASSVGPVEGSQHF. The CDR3 region has the DNA TGTGCCAGCAGCGTGGGTCCCGTGGAGGGGTCCCAGCATTTT. The genes are TRBV9 and TRBJ1-5, with D possibly matching TRBD1 (5 bases). The CDR3 spans 14 residues. V lost 2 bases, J lost 11 bases, and 17 bases lay in between. Germline V gene sequence: CDR1 SGDLS, CDR2 YYNGEE. Full variable domain (remainder filled in from reference TRBV9 and TRBJ1-5): DSGVTQTPKHLITATGQRVTLRCSPRSGDLSVYWYQQSLDQGLQFLIQYYNGEERAKGNILERFSAQQFPDLHSELNLSSLELGDSALYFCASSVGPVEGSQHFGDGTRLSIL.

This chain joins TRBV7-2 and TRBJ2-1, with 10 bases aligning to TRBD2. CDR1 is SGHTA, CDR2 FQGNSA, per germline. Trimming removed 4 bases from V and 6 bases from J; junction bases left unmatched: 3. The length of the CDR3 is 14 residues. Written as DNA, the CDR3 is TGTGCCAGCAGCTCTTGGACTAGCGGCAATGAGCAGTTCTTC. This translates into CASSSWTSGNEQFF.

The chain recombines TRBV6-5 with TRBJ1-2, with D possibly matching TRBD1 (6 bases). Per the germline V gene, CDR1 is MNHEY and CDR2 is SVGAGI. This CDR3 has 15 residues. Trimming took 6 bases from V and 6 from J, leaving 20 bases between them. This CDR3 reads CASSLYTTGYNGYTF. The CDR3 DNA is TGTGCCAGCAGCCTTTATACCACAGGGTACAATGGCTACACCTTC.